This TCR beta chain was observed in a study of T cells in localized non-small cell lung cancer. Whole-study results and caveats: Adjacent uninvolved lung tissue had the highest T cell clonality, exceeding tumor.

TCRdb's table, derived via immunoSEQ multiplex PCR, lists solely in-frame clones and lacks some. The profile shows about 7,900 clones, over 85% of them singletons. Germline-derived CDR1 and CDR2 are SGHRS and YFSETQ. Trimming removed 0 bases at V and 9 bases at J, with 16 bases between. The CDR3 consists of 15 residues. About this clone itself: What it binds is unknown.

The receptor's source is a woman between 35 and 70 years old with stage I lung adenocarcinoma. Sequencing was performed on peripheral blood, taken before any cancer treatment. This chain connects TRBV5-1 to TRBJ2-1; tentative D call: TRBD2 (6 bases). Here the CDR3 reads CASSLGAGSRGEQFF. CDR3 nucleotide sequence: TGCGCCAGCAGCTTGGGTGCGGGGTCGAGAGGTGAGCAGTTCTTC.